This is a list of T cell receptor beta chains from one sample in a study of CD8 T cells in ankylosing spondylitis. One entry per CDR3 protein, called by TCRdb with MiXCR from the 5' RACE reads. The table includes 250,000 to 400,000 distinct CDR3 sequences, 9.5% to 13% detected once. The sequenced material came from blood, either unsorted or a sorted T cell fraction (not recorded which). These TCRs come from a female donor with ankylosing spondylitis or in good health (not recorded which). Both conserved end residues are part of each CDR3. Each record gives: clone size, V gene, J gene, D gene, CDR3 DNA, CDR3 protein. A D gene is named only where the DNA matches it firmly. Expanded clones get a size class; other rows say once, few or many, or leave the size out.

few	TRBV28	TRBJ1-2	-	TGTGCCAGCAGGCATGACCCGGGAGCGGGCTATGGCTACACCTTC	CASRHDPGAGYGYTF
few	TRBV5-1	TRBJ2-7	-	TGCGCCAGCAGCTTAAGCGGGACAGCGTCCTACGAGCAGTACTTC	CASSLSGTASYEQYF
-	TRBV7-2	TRBJ1-2	-	TGTGCCAGCAGCTTCATCGGGGCAAATGGCTACACCTTC	CASSFIGANGYTF
few	TRBV20-1	TRBJ2-1	TRBD2	TGCAGTGCTAGCCCGGGTCGTGGGACTAGCGGGCTCCGCAATGAGCAGTTCTTC	CSASPGRGTSGLRNEQFF
many	TRBV20-1	TRBJ2-3	-	TGCAGTGCTAGAGAGGCCGATAGCACAGATACGCAGTATTTT	CSAREADSTDTQYF
many	TRBV7-2	TRBJ2-1	-	TGTGCCAGCAGCTTATCTCCGGGAGTATCCTACAATGAGCAGTTCTTC	CASSLSPGVSYNEQFF
many	TRBV7-8	TRBJ2-1	-	TGTGCCAGCAGCTTAGCTCCTTCACGTGAGCAGTTCTTC	CASSLAPSREQFF
-	TRBV15	TRBJ1-1	-	TGTGCCACCAGCAGAGGGGCGGGGGGGAATGAAGCTTTCTTT	CATSRGAGGNEAFF
many	TRBV5-1	TRBJ2-1	TRBD2	TGCGCCAGCAGTACTAGCGGGAAATGGGAGCAGTTCTTC	CASSTSGKWEQFF
many	TRBV4-2	TRBJ2-7	-	TGTGCCAGCAGCCAGAGGCCCTCCTACGAGCAGTACTTC	CASSQRPSYEQYF
-	TRBV11-2	TRBJ1-4	-	TGTGCCAGCAGCTCGGGTGTCGGCGCAACTAATGAAAAACTGTTTTTT	CASSSGVGATNEKLFF
many	TRBV28	TRBJ2-1	TRBD1	TGTGCCAGCAGTTTGGGACAGACTGAGCAGTTCTTC	CASSLGQTEQFF
-	TRBV18	TRBJ2-6	TRBD1	TGTGCCAGCTCACCCCGGACAGGGGGCGGATCTGGGGCCAACGTCCTGACTTTC	CASSPRTGGGSGANVLTF
few	TRBV20-1	TRBJ2-5	TRBD2	TGCAGTGCTAGACGAAGCGGGGATCAAGAGACCCAGTACTTC	CSARRSGDQETQYF
many	TRBV15	TRBJ2-3	TRBD1	TGTGCCACCAGCAGAGATCGGACAGGGGGAGGGGATACGCAGTATTTT	CATSRDRTGGGDTQYF
-	TRBV5-5	TRBJ2-7	-	TGTGCCAGCAGCCCACGAGGACAGATGTCATCCTACGAGCAGTACTTC	CASSPRGQMSSYEQYF
many	TRBV12-3/TRBV12-4	TRBJ1-4	-	TGTGCCAGCAGTTTAGTTAAAGGATTCGGAAAGGATGAAAAACTGTTTTTT	CASSLVKGFGKDEKLFF
-	TRBV20-1	TRBJ2-1	-	TGCTGTGCTAGAGACCCAGCAGCGGCCTCCTACAATGAGGGGTTCTTC	CCARDPAAASYNEGFF
many	TRBV20-1	TRBJ2-7	-	TGCAGTGCTTATCGGACGGCGAGCTCCTACGAGCAGTACTTC	CSAYRTASSYEQYF
many	TRBV20-1	TRBJ1-1	-	TGCAGTGCCCGAACAGGGCGCCCCGGTGGAGCTTTCTTT	CSARTGRPGGAFF
-	TRBV7-7	TRBJ2-5	-	TGTGCCAGCAGCTCCTGGGGGAACCAAGAGACCCAGTACTTC	CASSSWGNQETQYF
many	TRBV6-5	TRBJ1-5	TRBD1	TGTGCCAGCAGTAACGGGTGGGACAGAGATCAGCCCCAGCATTTT	CASSNGWDRDQPQHF
few	TRBV7-2	TRBJ2-2	-	TGTGCCAGCACCGGGCGGGCCTCGAACACCGGGGAGCTGTTTTTT	CASTGRASNTGELFF
-	TRBV7-2	TRBJ2-1	-	TGTGCCAGCAGCCCCTGGGGTAACTACAATGAGCAGTTCTTC	CASSPWGNYNEQFF
few	TRBV5-1	TRBJ2-6	-	TGCGCCAGCAGCTTCGACTTAAACGCCAACGTCCTGACTTTC	CASSFDLNANVLTF
many	TRBV29-1	TRBJ2-1	TRBD2	TGCAGCGTTCGGCCTAGCGGGGGCAATGAGCAGTTCTTC	CSVRPSGGNEQFF
few	TRBV6-1	TRBJ2-7	-	TGTGCCAGCAGCCCGCGGGACTTGGACAGTTTCTCCTACGAGCAGTACTTC	CASSPRDLDSFSYEQYF
many	TRBV3-1	TRBJ2-3	-	TGTGCCAGCAGCCAACCGGCTAGATCTAATACGCAGTATTTT	CASSQPARSNTQYF
-	TRBV5-1	TRBJ1-2	TRBD1	TGCGCCAGCAGCTTCGACAGGGGGCCCTCCGGTGGCTACACCTTC	CASSFDRGPSGGYTF
many	TRBV6-2/TRBV6-3	TRBJ1-5	-	TGTGCCAGCAGTTTTGGGGGGGTGAAACCCCAGCATTTT	CASSFGGVKPQHF
few	TRBV5-6	TRBJ2-1	TRBD2	TGTGCCAGCAGCTCCTCCCTAGCGGAGCGGCTCAATGAGCAGTTCTTC	CASSSSLAERLNEQFF
many	TRBV5-5	TRBJ2-2	-	TGTGCCAGCAGCTTGGGGGGAAATGGTTATTACACCGGGGAGCTGTTTTTT	CASSLGGNGYYTGELFF